This entry lists 20 T cell receptor beta chains sequenced from one sample in a study of T cells after yellow fever vaccination. MiXCR was run by TCRdb on the 5' RACE reads, yielding one entry per CDR3 protein. The sample shows 100,000 to 150,000 distinct CDR3 sequences, more than 6% of them seen only once. The sequencing used CD4+ T cells sorted from PBMCs, collected around 10 days after the first yellow fever vaccination. The receptors derive from a man in his late teens or twenties who received the YFV17D yellow fever vaccine.

CDR3 coding DNA: TGTGCCAGCAGATCCCTCGGACGGGGTGTGAATGAGCAGTTCTTC. This sequence encodes CASRSLGRGVNEQFF. This chain uses TRBV28 with TRBJ2-1, with D perhaps matching TRBD2 (5 bases). This CDR3 has 15 amino acids. Between the trimmed V and J ends, which lost 6 bases and 7 bases, there was a span of 19 bases. In germline, CDR1 is MDHEN, CDR2 SYDVKM. Together with reference TRBV28 and TRBJ2-1, the CDR3 gives the full variable domain: DVKVTQSSRYLVKRTGEKVFLECVQDMDHENMFWYRQDPGLGLRLIYFSYDVKMKEKGDIPEGYSVSREKKERFSLILESASTNQTSMYLCASRSLGRGVNEQFFGPGTRLTVL.

This clonotype was observed many times. The rearrangement uses TRBV6-1 and TRBJ1-6; D gene ambiguous. Germline CDR1 and CDR2: MNHNS and SASEGT. The CDR3 totals 14 residues. The ends were cut back, 5 bases at V and 1 base at J, with 6 bases in the middle. CDR3 residues: CASSPSSYNSPLHF. The CDR3 bases are TGTGCCAGCAGTCCCTCTTCCTATAATTCACCCCTCCACTTT.

V usage is TRBV6-6 and J usage is TRBJ1-3; D possibly corresponds to TRBD1 (5 bases). Germline V CDR1 and CDR2: MNHNY, SVGAGI (reference sequence). CDR3 length: 16 amino acids. V was pared by 4 bases and J by 0 bases, with 13 bases between. The CDR3 DNA reads as TGTGCCAGCAGTTTCTTGCGGGGCATCTCTGGAAACACCATATATTTT. It is translated as CASSFLRGISGNTIYF.

Many counts were recorded for this clonotype. The chain recombines TRBV12-3 or TRBV12-4 with TRBJ1-2, with D perhaps matching TRBD1 (5 bases). There are 14 residues in the CDR3. V was clipped by 6 bases and J by 3 bases, with 14 bases between them. The CDR3 spells CASSSWGFDYGYTF. CDR3 nucleotide sequence: TGTGCCAGCAGCTCCTGGGGGTTTGACTATGGCTACACCTTC.

This clonotype was observed many times. J is TRBJ1-5 and V is TRBV5-1; the match to TRBD1 covers 8 bases. From germline, CDR1 is SGHRS and CDR2 YFSETQ. This CDR3 has 15 residues. The V segment lost 4 bases and the J segment 3 bases; nucleotides outside the gene matches: 6. The CDR3 bases are TGCGCCAGCAGCCTACAGACAGGGGTCAATCAGCCCCAGCATTTT. Protein sequence: CASSLQTGVNQPQHF.

The genes are TRBV5-1 and TRBJ2-2, with D hard to call. This CDR3 contains 12 residues. Germline V gene lookup returns CDR1 SGHRS and CDR2 YFSETQ. The germline V and J ends were trimmed by 4 bases and 6 bases, with 7 bases remaining between them. CDR3 DNA: TGCGCCAGCAGCAAAGACGCCGGGGAGCTGTTTTTT. Translating it yields CASSKDAGELFF.

This clonotype was observed at least ten times. This chain links TRBV7-9 with TRBJ1-4; unclear D gene. This CDR3 has 14 amino acids. V lost 3 bases, J lost 5 bases, and 10 bases lay in between. Per the germline V gene, CDR1 is SEHNR and CDR2 is FQNEAQ (reference sequence). In DNA form, the CDR3 reads TGTGCCAGCAGCTTGATGGGTGGAAATGAAAAACTGTTTTTT. It codes for CASSLMGGNEKLFF.

This clonotype was seen ten or more times. This chain joins TRBV11-3 and TRBJ2-1, with D unresolved. V was trimmed by 0 bases and J by 6 bases, leaving 6 bases between them. CDR1 and CDR2 (germline): SGHNT, YENEEA. This CDR3 region has 13 residues. The chain's CDR3 is CASSLDLPNEQFF. As DNA, the CDR3 is TGTGCCAGCAGCTTAGATCTACCCAATGAGCAGTTCTTC. Full variable domain (outside the CDR3, taken from reference TRBV11-3 and TRBJ2-1): EAGVVQSPRYKIIEKKQPVAFWCNPISGHNTLYWYLQNLGQGPELLIRYENEEAVDDSQLPKDRFSAERLKGVDSTLKIQPAELGDSAVYLCASSLDLPNEQFFGPGTRLTVL.

Concerning this clonotype itself: This may arise from a read error, as a much more abundant clone is one base away. This chain connects TRBV5-1 to TRBJ2-2, with no clear D. The CDR3 spans 12 residues. V lost 4 bases, J lost 8 bases, and 9 bases lay in between. Looked up from germline, CDR1 is SGHRS and CDR2 is YFSETQ. CDR3 in amino acids: CASSISGGELFF. The CDR3 DNA reads TGCGCCAGCAGCATATCTGGTGGGGAGCTGTTTTTT.

V usage is TRBV5-4 and J usage is TRBJ2-2; 9 positions match TRBD1. Germline assignment: CDR1 SGHNT and CDR2 YYREEE (reference sequence). The CDR3 extends over 16 amino acids. The junction had 9 bases not matched to a gene; V was cut back by 5 bases and J by 4 bases. CDR3: CASRFRDRDSTGELFF. CDR3 nucleotide sequence: TGTGCCAGCAGATTCCGGGACAGGGACTCCACCGGGGAGCTGTTTTTT.

This clonotype was counted ten times or more. The V gene is TRBV20-1, the J gene TRBJ2-5; TRBD2 is a possible D gene (7 bases). Germline CDR1 DFQATT, CDR2 SNEGSKA (reference sequence). CDR3 length: 14 residues. V was trimmed by 3 bases and J by 7 bases, leaving 18 bases between them. The CDR3 sequence: CSASGGGALGTQYF. Here the CDR3 DNA reads TGCAGTGCTAGTGGTGGGGGGGCCCTGGGGACCCAGTACTTC.

This clonotype was seen more than once but under ten times. The chain links TRBV30 to TRBJ2-5; D is possibly TRBD1 (6 bases). V was clipped by 4 bases and J by 1 base, with 10 bases between them. The CDR3 spans 13 residues. CDR1 is GTSNPN, CDR2 SVGIG, per germline (reference sequence). The CDR3 protein is CAWTGQRQETQYF. CDR3 nucleotides: TGTGCCTGGACCGGACAGCGCCAAGAGACCCAGTACTTC.

This clonotype was detected only once. Given a much more abundant clone one base away, this may be a read error. The chain links TRBV11-3 to TRBJ1-1; D is undetermined. V lost 5 bases and J 5 bases, leaving 12 bases between the germline ends. The germline CDR1 and CDR2 sequences are SGHNT and YENEEA. The CDR3 totals 13 residues. As DNA, the CDR3 is TGTGCCAGCAGCCTTAGAGGGAAGACTGAAGCTTTCTTT. Protein product: CASSLRGKTEAFF.

This clonotype was detected ten times or more. V usage is TRBV5-6 and J usage is TRBJ2-5; D may correspond to TRBD1 or TRBD2 (5 bases each). CDR3 length: 22 residues. Per the germline V gene, CDR1 is SGHDT and CDR2 is YYEEEE. V lost 4 bases, J lost 7 bases, and 41 bases lay in between. CDR3 sequence (DNA): TGTGCCAGCAGCGGGACCTCGACGGATCCATCAACATACAATCATCAGTGGGGGACCCAGTACTTC. It translates to CASSGTSTDPSTYNHQWGTQYF. The full variable domain, completed using reference TRBV5-6 and TRBJ2-5, is DAGVTQSPTHLIKTRGQQVTLRCSPKSGHDTVSWYQQALGQGPQFIFQYYEEEERQRGNFPDRFSGHQFPNYSSELNVNALLLGDSALYLCASSGTSTDPSTYNHQWGTQYFGPGTRLLVL.

V and J are TRBV3-1 and TRBJ1-2; 7 bases agree with TRBD1. Germline CDR1 reads LGHDT; CDR2 reads YNNKEL (reference sequence). Trimming took 0 bases from V and 5 from J; bases not matched to a gene: 9. This CDR3 has 16 residues. The DNA for the CDR3 is TGTGCCAGCAGCCAAGATGTTTCCGGGACAGCGTATGGCTACACCTTC. This translates into CASSQDVSGTAYGYTF. Drawing the rest from reference TRBV3-1 and TRBJ1-2, the complete variable domain is DTAVSQTPKYLVTQMGNDKSIKCEQNLGHDTMYWYKQDSKKFLKIMFSYNNKELIINETVPNRFSPKSPDKAHLNLHINSLELGDSAVYFCASSQDVSGTAYGYTFGSGTRLTVV.

This clonotype has ten or more counts. The genes are TRBV3-1 and TRBJ2-1; 8 bases align to TRBD2. Germline lookup yields CDR1 LGHDT and CDR2 YNNKEL (reference sequence). The CDR3 spans 15 residues. Losses at the gene ends were 5 bases for V and 7 bases for J; bases not matched to a gene: 10. The CDR3: CASSASGRGVNEQFF. As DNA, the CDR3 is TGTGCCAGCAGCGCCTCGGGGCGGGGGGTGAATGAGCAGTTCTTC.

The sample holds many counts of this clonotype. The genes are TRBV6-4 and TRBJ1-5; 7 nucleotides agree with TRBD1. Germline-derived CDR1 and CDR2 are MRHNA and SNTAGT. V lost 10 bases, J lost 7 bases, and 7 bases stayed unmatched. The CDR3 is 12 amino acids. CDR3 DNA sequence: TGTGCCAACGACAGGGACGGGCAGCCCCAGCATTTT. Protein sequence: CANDRDGQPQHF.

This clonotype was recorded a few times. This chain uses TRBV7-2 with TRBJ2-7, with D unclear. The V gene lost 0 bases and the J gene lost 8 bases, with 14 bases spanning the gap. CDR1 is SGHTA and CDR2 is FQGNSA in the germline V gene. The length of the CDR3 is 14 residues. The CDR3 DNA reads as TGTGCCAGCAGCTTAGCGCTCTTACAAGGGCAGCAGTACTTC. Translated: CASSLALLQGQQYF.

In this sample, this clonotype turned up many times. The rearrangement joins TRBV7-6 to TRBJ2-1, with D possibly matching TRBD1 (6 bases). The CDR3 sequence is 17 residues long. Germline CDR1 is SGHVS and CDR2 is FNYEAQ. Trimming shortened V by 4 bases and J by 2 bases, and 18 bases separated the two germline ends. Here the CDR3 reads CASSSRRTVRAYNEQFF. The CDR3 DNA reads as TGTGCCAGCAGCTCCCGGAGGACAGTTAGGGCCTACAATGAGCAGTTCTTC.

Many counts were recorded for this clonotype. The genes are TRBV7-2 and TRBJ1-2, with D tentatively TRBD1 (6 bases). The germline V gene encodes CDR1 SGHTA and CDR2 FQGNSA. V was trimmed by 4 bases and J by 4 bases, leaving 13 bases between them. The CDR3 has 14 residues. The CDR3 sequence is CASSSTRGPYGYTF. The DNA for the CDR3 is TGTGCCAGCAGCTCTACCCGGGGGCCCTATGGCTACACCTTC. Full variable domain (rest looked up from reference TRBV7-2 and TRBJ1-2): GAGVSQSPSNKVTEKGKDVELRCDPISGHTALYWYRQSLGQGLEFLIYFQGNSAPDKSGLPSDRFSAERTGGSVSTLTIQRTQQEDSAVYLCASSSTRGPYGYTFGSGTRLTVV.